A selection of T cell receptor beta chains follows, all from one sample in a study of T cell repertoires in cytomegalovirus infection. A single record per CDR3 protein comes from TCRdb applying MiXCR to the reads. The table shows some 500,000 distinct CDR3 sequences, with around a third occurring only once. Antigens for these TCRs are unknown. The starting material was cultured PBMCs, obtained from culture after CMV antigen stimulation. The origin of the receptors is a human donor in good health (CMV status not recorded). Some clones in this sample may be carry-over from other donors' samples. CDR3s include the opening cysteine and the closing phenylalanine or tryptophan. D genes are given only for firm matches. Clone size is not always given. Where it is, it says once, few, many or a class for expanded clones.

j_call d_call v_call clone_size cdr3_aa cdr3_nt
TRBJ2-5 - TRBV4-3 - CASSQSPGAPQETQYF TGCGCCAGCAGCCAATCACCAGGGGCACCTCAAGAGACCCAGTACTTC
TRBJ2-7 - TRBV9 - CASSVAPTYDEQYF TGTGCCAGCAGCGTAGCCCCGACATACGACGAGCAGTACTTC
TRBJ1-2 - TRBV7-2 many CASSLDGFNYGYTF TGTGCCAGCAGCTTAGACGGCTTTAACTATGGCTACACCTTC
TRBJ2-1 - TRBV19 - CASSTRDAKQFF TGTGCCAGTAGTACCCGGGACGCCAAGCAGTTCTTC
TRBJ1-1 - TRBV28 - CASSLLVVTEAFF TGTGCCAGCAGCTTGCTCGTGGTAACTGAAGCTTTCTTT
TRBJ2-7 - TRBV5-4 - CASSLQDRPYEQYF TGTGCCAGCAGCTTGCAAGATCGTCCCTACGAGCAGTACTTC
TRBJ1-1 TRBD1 TRBV19 - CASSVTGAEAFF TGTGCCAGTAGTGTTACAGGGGCTGAAGCTTTCTTT
TRBJ2-2 - TRBV6-5 few CASSYATDDTGELFF TGTGCCAGCAGTTACGCGACAGACGACACCGGGGAGCTGTTTTTT
TRBJ1-5 - TRBV10-3 few CAISGAANQPQHF TGTGCCATCAGTGGTGCAGCGAATCAGCCCCAGCATTTT
TRBJ1-6 TRBD1 TRBV12-3/TRBV12-4 few CASSFADRGNSPLHF TGTGCCAGCAGTTTCGCGGACAGGGGTAATTCACCCCTCCACTTT
TRBJ1-1 TRBD1 TRBV12-3/TRBV12-4 - CASSSSLLAGTAEAFF TGTGCCAGCAGTTCTTCCCTGCTCGCCGGGACAGCCGAAGCTTTCTTT
TRBJ1-5 - TRBV2 - CASSSPGVGRQPQHF TGTGCCAGCAGTTCCCCAGGGGTAGGTCGTCAGCCCCAGCATTTT
TRBJ2-5 TRBD2 TRBV7-2 many CASSSASGRVMETQYF TGTGCCAGCAGCTCCGCTAGCGGGAGGGTAATGGAGACCCAGTACTTC
TRBJ2-6 - TRBV19 few CASSIGAGANVLTF TGTGCCAGTAGTATAGGGGCCGGGGCCAACGTCCTGACTTTC
TRBJ2-1 - TRBV6-5 - CASRAGNEQFF TGTGCCAGCAGGGCCGGGAATGAGCAGTTCTTC
TRBJ1-1 - TRBV6-2/TRBV6-3 - CASISYEGNTEAFF TGTGCCAGCATAAGCTACGAGGGGAACACTGAAGCTTTCTTT
TRBJ1-1 - TRBV28 few CASRLPPPMNTEAFF TGTGCCAGCAGGTTACCCCCCCCTATGAACACTGAAGCTTTCTTT
TRBJ2-1 - TRBV19 few CASKATGRELSEQFF TGTGCCAGTAAAGCCACAGGGCGGGAGTTAAGTGAGCAGTTCTTC
TRBJ2-5 TRBD1 TRBV2 - CATFRDSSHQETQYF TGTGCCACCTTTCGGGACAGTTCCCACCAAGAGACCCAGTACTTC
TRBJ2-7 - TRBV12-3/TRBV12-4 - CASRQTGKGYEQYF TGTGCCAGCAGGCAGACTGGGAAGGGCTACGAGCAGTACTTC
TRBJ2-6 - TRBV7-9 few CASSTPTGRGANVLTF TGTGCCAGCAGCACCCCTACAGGGAGAGGGGCCAACGTCCTGACTTTC
TRBJ2-5 - TRBV7-8 - CASSFLTRGQTQYF TGTGCCAGCAGCTTCTTGACTAGGGGTCAGACCCAGTACTTC
TRBJ2-5 - TRBV24-1 - CATSDSVGTAKTQYF TGTGCCACCAGTGACTCCGTCGGGACGGCGAAGACCCAGTACTTC
TRBJ2-7 TRBD1 TRBV25-1 few CASSDRGLGEQYF TGTGCCAGCAGTGACAGGGGGCTCGGCGAGCAGTACTTC
TRBJ1-6 TRBD1 TRBV12-3/TRBV12-4 - CASRQGAYNSPLHF TGTGCCAGCAGACAGGGGGCTTATAATTCACCCCTCCACTTT
TRBJ2-2 - TRBV7-2 many CASRPPRTDSNTGELFF TGTGCCAGCAGACCGCCGAGGACGGATAGTAACACCGGGGAGCTGTTTTTT
TRBJ2-2 TRBD2 TRBV7-2 many CASRGSGSGTGELFF TGTGCCAGCAGGGGAAGCGGGAGTGGCACCGGGGAGCTGTTTTTT
TRBJ2-1 TRBD1 TRBV4-1 - CASSQASAGGPYNEQFF TGCGCCAGCAGCCAAGCTTCGGCAGGGGGACCCTACAATGAGCAGTTCTTC
TRBJ1-5 - TRBV7-2 many CASSLGSTNNQPQHF TGTGCCAGCAGCTTAGGGTCGACAAACAATCAGCCCCAGCATTTT
TRBJ1-1 - TRBV12-3/TRBV12-4 few CASSLTSRHGAFF TGTGCCAGCAGCCTTACCTCTCGACATGGGGCTTTCTTT
TRBJ1-2 - TRBV12-3/TRBV12-4 few CASREGTAAGYTF TGTGCCAGCAGAGAAGGGACGGCGGCTGGCTACACCTTC
TRBJ1-2 - TRBV24-1 - CATSDFGDRYGYTF TGTGCCACCAGTGATTTTGGGGACCGCTATGGCTACACCTTC
TRBJ2-3 TRBD2 TRBV12-3/TRBV12-4 - CASSLTLADTQYF TGTGCCAGCAGTTTAACCCTAGCGGACACGCAGTATTTT
TRBJ2-1 TRBD2 TRBV7-2 many CASSFGGGSYNEQFF TGTGCCAGCAGCTTTGGGGGGGGCTCCTACAATGAGCAGTTCTTC
TRBJ1-4 - TRBV4-1 few CASSQGWATNEKLFF TGCGCCAGCAGCCAAGGTTGGGCGACTAATGAAAAACTGTTTTTT
TRBJ2-3 - TRBV4-3 few CASSQDIMTGPTTDTQYF TGCGCCAGCAGCCAAGATATTATGACGGGACCAACCACAGATACGCAGTATTTT
TRBJ1-2 TRBD1 TRBV29-1 few CSVQGDLNYGYTF TGCAGCGTTCAGGGGGACCTTAACTATGGCTACACCTTC
TRBJ1-1 TRBD1 TRBV14 - CASRRTGDTEAFF TGTGCCAGCAGGCGAACAGGGGACACTGAAGCTTTCTTT
TRBJ2-7 - TRBV6-1 few CASSNDVMGGGYEQYF TGTGCCAGCAGCAACGATGTCATGGGGGGTGGGTACGAGCAGTACTTC
TRBJ1-2 - TRBV4-3 - CASSQEDGGGYTF TGCGCCAGCAGCCAAGAAGATGGGGGGGGCTACACCTTC
TRBJ2-5 TRBD2 TRBV2 - CAKGGLAGGETQYF TGTGCCAAAGGGGGACTAGCGGGAGGAGAGACCCAGTACTTC
TRBJ2-3 TRBD2 TRBV9 once CASSARTSGGTDTQYF TGTGCCAGCAGCGCCCGGACTAGCGGAGGGACAGATACGCAGTATTTT
TRBJ1-6 - TRBV11-2 - CASSLAPSYNSPLHF TGTGCCAGCAGCTTAGCTCCCTCCTATAATTCACCCCTCCACTTT
TRBJ1-2 - TRBV6-5 few CASSYATNYGYTF TGTGCCAGCAGTTATGCGACTAACTATGGCTACACCTTC
TRBJ2-5 TRBD2 TRBV5-1 - CASSLVASGLRWAETQYF TGCGCCAGCAGCTTGGTAGCTAGCGGGTTACGATGGGCAGAGACCCAGTACTTC
TRBJ2-7 - TRBV7-2 many CASSYRYEQYF TGTGCCAGCAGCTATAGGTACGAGCAGTACTTC
TRBJ2-2 TRBD2 TRBV6-2/TRBV6-3 - CASIHRWTRSGELFF TGTGCCAGCATACATCGATGGACTAGGTCCGGGGAGCTGTTTTTT
TRBJ2-1 TRBD2 TRBV20-1 once CSARVLRLALADEQFF TGCAGTGCTAGAGTTCTGCGACTAGCCTTGGCTGATGAGCAGTTCTTC
TRBJ2-3 - TRBV6-2/TRBV6-3 - CASNLGTDTQYF TGTGCCAGCAACCTCGGAACAGATACGCAGTATTTT
TRBJ2-1 TRBD2 TRBV6-2/TRBV6-3 - CASSQTSGGRFF TGTGCCAGCAGTCAGACTAGCGGGGGAAGGTTCTTC
TRBJ2-1 - TRBV10-3 - CAISESSFPRGPEQFF TGTGCCATCAGTGAGTCATCTTTTCCCCGCGGACCTGAGCAGTTCTTC
TRBJ1-2 - TRBV7-9 - CASSFPRGGGYTF TGTGCCAGCAGCTTTCCCAGGGGTGGAGGCTACACCTTC
TRBJ2-1 - TRBV20-1 few CSARGDPRAEPYNEQFF TGCAGTGCTAGGGGAGATCCGAGGGCAGAGCCCTACAATGAGCAGTTCTTC
TRBJ2-3 TRBD2 TRBV7-2 - CASRRGGSSVDTQYF TGTGCCAGCAGACGGGGCGGGAGCTCGGTAGATACGCAGTATTTT